The present TCR beta chain was sequenced within a study of blood T cell repertoires in COVID-19. Study in general: Sites in the United States, Italy and Spain provided acute and convalescent COVID-19 samples. PBMCs, B-cell-depleted T cells, or T cells were the source of the cDNA or gDNA that made up the material.

V was pared by 3 bases and J by 4 bases, with 7 bases of the junction left unmatched. The CDR3 consists of 15 residues. Looked up from germline, CDR1 is SGHAT and CDR2 is FQNNGV. In the original processing: Nucleated cell counts were estimated from reference gene primer amplification. Method: immunoSEQ multiplex PCR; TCRdb's copy keeps in-frame clones and lacks some. The DNA gave D and trimming, while V, J and clone size come from that table. This sample has about 110,000 clones, with 88% found just once. This clone was picked up one time. The gene calls are TRBV11-2 and TRBJ2-7, with TRBD2 identical over 9 bases. Material for sequencing was peripheral blood. This TCR was recovered from a human donor in a cohort sampled during active COVID-19. CDR3 in amino acids: CASSFSSGNLYEQYF. The CDR3 DNA is TGTGCCAGCAGCTTCTCTAGCGGGAATCTATACGAGCAGTACTTC.